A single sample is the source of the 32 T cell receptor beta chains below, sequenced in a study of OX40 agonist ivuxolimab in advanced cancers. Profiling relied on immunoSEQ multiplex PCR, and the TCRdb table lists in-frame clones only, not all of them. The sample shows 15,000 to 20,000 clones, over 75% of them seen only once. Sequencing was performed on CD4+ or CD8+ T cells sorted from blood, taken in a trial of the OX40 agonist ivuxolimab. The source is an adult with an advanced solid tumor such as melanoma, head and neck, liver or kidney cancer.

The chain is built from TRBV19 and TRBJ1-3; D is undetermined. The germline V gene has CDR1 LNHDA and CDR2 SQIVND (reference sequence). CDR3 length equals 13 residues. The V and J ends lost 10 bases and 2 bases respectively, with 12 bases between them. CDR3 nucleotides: TGTGCCACGAGGGAAAAGCCTGGAAACACCATATATTTT. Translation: CATREKPGNTIYF.

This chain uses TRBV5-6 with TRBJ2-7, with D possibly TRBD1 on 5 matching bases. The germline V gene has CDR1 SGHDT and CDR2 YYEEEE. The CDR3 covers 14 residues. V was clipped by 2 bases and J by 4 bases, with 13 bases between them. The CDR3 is CASSFLGPGYEQYF. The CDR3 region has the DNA TGTGCCAGCAGCTTTCTGGGGCCCGGGTACGAGCAGTACTTC.

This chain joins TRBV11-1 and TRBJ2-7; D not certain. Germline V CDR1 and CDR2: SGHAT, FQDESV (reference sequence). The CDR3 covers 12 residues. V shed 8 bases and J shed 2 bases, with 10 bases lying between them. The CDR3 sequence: CASGQTTYEQYF. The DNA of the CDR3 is TGTGCCAGCGGGCAGACCACCTACGAGCAGTACTTC.

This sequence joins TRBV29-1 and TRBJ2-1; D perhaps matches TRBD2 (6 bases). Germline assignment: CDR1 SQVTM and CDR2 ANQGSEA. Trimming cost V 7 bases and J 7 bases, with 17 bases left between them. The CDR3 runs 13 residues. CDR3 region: CSAPDGGENEQFF. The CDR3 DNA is TGCAGCGCCCCTGACGGAGGGGAAAATGAGCAGTTCTTC.

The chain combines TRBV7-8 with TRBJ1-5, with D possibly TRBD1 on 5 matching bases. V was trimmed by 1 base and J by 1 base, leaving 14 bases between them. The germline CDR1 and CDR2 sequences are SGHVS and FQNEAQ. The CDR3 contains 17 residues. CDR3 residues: CASSLGLGTESNQPQHF. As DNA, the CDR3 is TGTGCCAGCAGCTTAGGCCTGGGGACGGAAAGCAATCAGCCCCAGCATTTT.

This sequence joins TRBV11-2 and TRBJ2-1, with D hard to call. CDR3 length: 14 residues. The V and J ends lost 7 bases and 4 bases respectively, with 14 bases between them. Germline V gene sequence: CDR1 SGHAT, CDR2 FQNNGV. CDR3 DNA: TGTGCCAGCAACATGGTCGGCGGATACAATGAGCAGTTCTTC. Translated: CASNMVGGYNEQFF. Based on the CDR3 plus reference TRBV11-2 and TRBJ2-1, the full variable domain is EAGVAQSPRYKIIEKRQSVAFWCNPISGHATLYWYQQILGQGPKLLIQFQNNGVVDDSQLPKDRFSAERLKGVDSTLKIQPAKLEDSAVYLCASNMVGGYNEQFFGPGTRLTVL.

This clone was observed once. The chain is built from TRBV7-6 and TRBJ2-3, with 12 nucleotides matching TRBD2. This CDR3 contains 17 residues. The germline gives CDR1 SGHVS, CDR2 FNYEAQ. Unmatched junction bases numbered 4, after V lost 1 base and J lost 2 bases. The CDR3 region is CASSLGLAGAYTDTQYF. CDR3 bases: TGTGCCAGCAGCTTAGGACTAGCGGGGGCCTACACAGATACGCAGTATTTT.

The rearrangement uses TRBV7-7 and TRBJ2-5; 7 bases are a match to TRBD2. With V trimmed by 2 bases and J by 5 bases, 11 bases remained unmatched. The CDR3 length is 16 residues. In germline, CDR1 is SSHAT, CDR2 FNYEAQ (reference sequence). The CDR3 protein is CASSLLAGAVGETQYF. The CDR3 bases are TGTGCCAGCAGCTTACTCGCGGGAGCGGTCGGGGAGACCCAGTACTTC. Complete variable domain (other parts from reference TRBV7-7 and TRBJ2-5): GAGVSQSPRYKVTKRGQDVTLRCDPISSHATLYWYQQALGQGPEFLTYFNYEAQPDKSGLPSDRFSAERPEGSISTLTIQRTEQRDSAMYRCASSLLAGAVGETQYFGPGTRLLVL.

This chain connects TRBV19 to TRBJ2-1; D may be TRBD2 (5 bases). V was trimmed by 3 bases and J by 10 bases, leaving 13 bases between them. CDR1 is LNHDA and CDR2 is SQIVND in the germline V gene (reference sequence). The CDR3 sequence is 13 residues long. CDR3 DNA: TGTGCCAGTAGTATCCCCCTCTCTAGCGAGCAGTTCTTC. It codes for CASSIPLSSEQFF.

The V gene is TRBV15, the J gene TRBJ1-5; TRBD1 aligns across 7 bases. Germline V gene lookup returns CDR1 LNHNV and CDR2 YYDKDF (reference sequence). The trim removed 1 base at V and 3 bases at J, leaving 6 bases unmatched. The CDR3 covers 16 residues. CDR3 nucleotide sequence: TGTGCCACCAGCAGAGGACAGGGCATGTTCAATCAGCCCCAGCATTTT. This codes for CATSRGQGMFNQPQHF.

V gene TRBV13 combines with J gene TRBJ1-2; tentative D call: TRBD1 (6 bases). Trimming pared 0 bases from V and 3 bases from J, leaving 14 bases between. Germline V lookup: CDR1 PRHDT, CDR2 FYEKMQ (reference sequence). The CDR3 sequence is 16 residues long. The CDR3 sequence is CASSLGLTGIYYGYTF. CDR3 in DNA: TGTGCCAGCAGCTTAGGCCTTACAGGGATCTACTATGGCTACACCTTC.

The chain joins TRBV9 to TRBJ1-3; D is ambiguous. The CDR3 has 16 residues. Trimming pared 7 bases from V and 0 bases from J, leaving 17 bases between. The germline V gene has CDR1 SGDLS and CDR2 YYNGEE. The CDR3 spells CASGRSTRSSGNTIYF. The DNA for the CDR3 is TGTGCCAGCGGCAGGTCAACCCGAAGCTCTGGAAACACCATATATTTT.

CDR3 amino acids: CASSLGQGAYEQYF. Written as DNA, the CDR3 is TGCGCCAGCAGCTTAGGACAGGGGGCGTACGAGCAGTACTTC. The J gene is TRBJ2-7, the V gene TRBV10-2; 11 positions match TRBD1. This CDR3 comprises 14 residues. With 6 bases clipped from V and 4 bases from J, the junction kept 5 bases outside the gene matches. Looked up from germline, CDR1 is WSHSY and CDR2 is SAAADI.

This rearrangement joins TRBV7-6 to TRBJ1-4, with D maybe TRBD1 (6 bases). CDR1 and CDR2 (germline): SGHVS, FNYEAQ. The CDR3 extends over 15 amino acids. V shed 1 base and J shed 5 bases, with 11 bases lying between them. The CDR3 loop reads CASSLDLGANEKLFF. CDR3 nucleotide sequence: TGTGCCAGCAGCTTAGATCTGGGGGCGAATGAAAAACTGTTTTTT.

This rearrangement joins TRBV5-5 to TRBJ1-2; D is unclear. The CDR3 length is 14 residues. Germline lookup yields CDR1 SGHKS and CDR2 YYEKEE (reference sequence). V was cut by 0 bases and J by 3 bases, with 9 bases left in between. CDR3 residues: CASSLDLGYYGYTF. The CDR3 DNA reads TGTGCCAGCAGCTTGGATCTGGGCTACTATGGCTACACCTTC.

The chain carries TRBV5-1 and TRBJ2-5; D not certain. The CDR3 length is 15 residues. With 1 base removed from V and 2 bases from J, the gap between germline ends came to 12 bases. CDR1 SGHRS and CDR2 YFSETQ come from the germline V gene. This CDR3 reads CASSLFATNQETQYF. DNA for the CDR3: TGCGCCAGCAGCTTGTTCGCTACAAATCAAGAGACCCAGTACTTC.

The CDR3 is CASRPGQGNQPQHF. In DNA, the CDR3 is TGTGCCAGCAGGCCAGGACAGGGCAATCAGCCCCAGCATTTT. The rearrangement uses TRBV28 and TRBJ1-5, with 7 nucleotides matching TRBD1. The germline V gene encodes CDR1 MDHEN and CDR2 SYDVKM. The CDR3 has 14 amino acids. V gave up 6 bases and J gave up 2 bases; unmatched junction bases: 4.

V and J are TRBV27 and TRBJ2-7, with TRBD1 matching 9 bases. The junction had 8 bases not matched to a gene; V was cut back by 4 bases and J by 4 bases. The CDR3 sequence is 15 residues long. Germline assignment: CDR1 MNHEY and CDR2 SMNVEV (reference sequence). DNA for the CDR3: TGTGCCAGCAGTTATAGCGGACAGGGGTCGTACGAGCAGTACTTC. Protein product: CASSYSGQGSYEQYF.

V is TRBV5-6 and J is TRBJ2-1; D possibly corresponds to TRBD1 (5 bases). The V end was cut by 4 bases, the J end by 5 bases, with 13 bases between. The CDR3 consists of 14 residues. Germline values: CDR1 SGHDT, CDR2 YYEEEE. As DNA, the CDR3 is TGTGCCAGCAGCCAAACAAACAGGAACAATGAGCAGTTCTTC. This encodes CASSQTNRNNEQFF.

The CDR3 nucleotides are TGTGCCAGCAGCTTGGCAGGATCCGGCTACGAGCAGTACTTC. This gives the protein CASSLAGSGYEQYF. The chain recombines TRBV5-4 with TRBJ2-7; D remains ambiguous. The CDR3 runs 14 residues. V was shortened by 0 bases and J by 3 bases, with 10 bases between the two germline ends. Per the germline V gene, CDR1 is SGHNT and CDR2 is YYREEE (reference sequence).

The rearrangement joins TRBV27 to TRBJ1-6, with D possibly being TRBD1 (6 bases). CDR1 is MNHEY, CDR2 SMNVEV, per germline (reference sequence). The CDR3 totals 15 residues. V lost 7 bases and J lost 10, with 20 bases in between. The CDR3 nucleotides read TGTGCCAGCACACTTGGGGGGGCCTTATGGTCACCCCTCCACTTT. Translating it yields CASTLGGALWSPLHF.

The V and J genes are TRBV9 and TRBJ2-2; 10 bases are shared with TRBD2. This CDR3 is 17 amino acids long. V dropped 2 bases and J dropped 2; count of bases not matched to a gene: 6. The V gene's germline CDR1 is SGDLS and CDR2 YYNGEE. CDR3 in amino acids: CASSVSRTSGNTGELFF. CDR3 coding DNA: TGTGCCAGCAGCGTCTCGAGGACTAGCGGTAACACCGGGGAGCTGTTTTTT.

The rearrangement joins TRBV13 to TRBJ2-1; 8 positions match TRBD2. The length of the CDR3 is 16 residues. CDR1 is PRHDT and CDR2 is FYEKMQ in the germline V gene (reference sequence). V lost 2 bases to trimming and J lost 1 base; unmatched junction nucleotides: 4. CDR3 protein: CASSLSGSRSYNEQFF. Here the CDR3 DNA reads TGTGCCAGCAGCTTAAGCGGGAGTAGGTCCTACAATGAGCAGTTCTTC.

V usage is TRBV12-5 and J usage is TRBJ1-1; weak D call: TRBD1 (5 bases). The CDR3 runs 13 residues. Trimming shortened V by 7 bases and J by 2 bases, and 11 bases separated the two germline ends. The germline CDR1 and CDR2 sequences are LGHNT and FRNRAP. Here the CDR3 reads CASVDQGNTEAFF. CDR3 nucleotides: TGTGCTAGTGTAGATCAGGGAAACACTGAAGCTTTCTTT.

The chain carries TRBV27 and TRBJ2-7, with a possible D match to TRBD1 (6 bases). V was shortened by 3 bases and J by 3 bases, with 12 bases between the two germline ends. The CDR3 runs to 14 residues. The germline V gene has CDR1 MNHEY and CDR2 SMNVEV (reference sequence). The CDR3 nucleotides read TGTGCCAGCAGTTTTTTTGACAGGCTCTACGAGCAGTACTTC. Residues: CASSFFDRLYEQYF.

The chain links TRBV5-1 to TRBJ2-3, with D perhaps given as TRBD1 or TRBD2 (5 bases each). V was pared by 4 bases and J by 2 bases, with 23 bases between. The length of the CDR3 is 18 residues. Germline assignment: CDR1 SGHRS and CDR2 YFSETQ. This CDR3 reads CASSPSDRGPFLTDTQYF. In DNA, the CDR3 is TGCGCCAGCAGCCCCTCTGACCGGGGCCCATTCCTCACAGATACGCAGTATTTT.

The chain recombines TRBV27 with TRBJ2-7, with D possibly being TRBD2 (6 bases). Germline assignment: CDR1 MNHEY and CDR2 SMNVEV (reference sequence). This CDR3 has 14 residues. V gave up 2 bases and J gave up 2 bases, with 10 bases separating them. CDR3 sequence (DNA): TGTGCCAGCAGTTTAAGACTAGGACCCTACGAGCAGTACTTC. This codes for CASSLRLGPYEQYF.

CDR3 in DNA: TGTGCCAGCAGCGGCTACGGGACTAGCGGGACCTCCTACAATGAGCAGTTCTTC. It codes for CASSGYGTSGTSYNEQFF. The chain links TRBV27 to TRBJ2-1, with 13 bases lining up with TRBD2. This CDR3 is built from 18 residues. Looked up from germline, CDR1 is MNHEY and CDR2 is SMNVEV (reference sequence). The V gene end was trimmed by 6 bases and the J gene end by 0 bases; junction bases not matched to a gene: 8.

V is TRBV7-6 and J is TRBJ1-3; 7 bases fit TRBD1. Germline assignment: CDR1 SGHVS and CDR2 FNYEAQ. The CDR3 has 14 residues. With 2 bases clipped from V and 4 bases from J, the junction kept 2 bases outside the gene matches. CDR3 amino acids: CASSLRGQGNTIYF. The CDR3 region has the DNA TGTGCCAGCAGCTTAAGGGGACAGGGAAACACCATATATTTT. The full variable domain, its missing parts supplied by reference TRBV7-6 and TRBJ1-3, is GAGVSQSPRYKVTKRGQDVALRCDPISGHVSLYWYRQALGQGPEFLTYFNYEAQQDKSGLPNDRFSAERPEGSISTLTIQRTEQRDSAMYRCASSLRGQGNTIYFGEGSWLTVV.

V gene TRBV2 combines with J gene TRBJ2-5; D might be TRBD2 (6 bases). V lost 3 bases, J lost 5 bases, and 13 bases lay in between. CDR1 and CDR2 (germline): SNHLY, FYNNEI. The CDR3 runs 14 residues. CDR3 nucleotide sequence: TGTGCCAGCAGTGATCTCTGGGGGGAGGAGACCCAGTACTTC. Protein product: CASSDLWGEETQYF.

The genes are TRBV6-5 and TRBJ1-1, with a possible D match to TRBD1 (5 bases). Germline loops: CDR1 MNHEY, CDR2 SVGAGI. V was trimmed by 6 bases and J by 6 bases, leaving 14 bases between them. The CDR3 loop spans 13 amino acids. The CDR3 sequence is CASSDRDDPEAFF. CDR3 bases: TGTGCCAGCAGCGACAGAGATGACCCTGAAGCTTTCTTT.

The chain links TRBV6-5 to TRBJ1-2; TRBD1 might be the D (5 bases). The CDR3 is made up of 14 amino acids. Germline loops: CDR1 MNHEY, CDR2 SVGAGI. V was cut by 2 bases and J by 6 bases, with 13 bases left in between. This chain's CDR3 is CASSYERGGDGYTF. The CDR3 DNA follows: TGTGCCAGCAGTTACGAGAGGGGAGGGGATGGCTACACCTTC.